The 10 T cell receptor beta chains listed next were all sequenced from one sample in a study of circulating CD8 cells and anti-PD-1 response in melanoma. Live CD3+CD8+TCRalphabeta+ cells were sorted into four subsets by PD-1 and/or TIGIT. The QIAseq Immune Repertoire TCR panel built the libraries from about 16 ng of total RNA. Each CDR3 protein gets one entry after TCRdb re-called the reads with MiXCR. The table shows 250 to 350 distinct CDR3 sequences, with 13% to 15% occurring only once. The sequenced sample was CD8+ T cells from PBMCs, obtained at baseline or after one month of anti-PD-1 therapy (not recorded which). All receptors derive from a human donor with melanoma.

This clonotype is judged medium-sized. This chain joins TRBV29-1 and TRBJ2-7; TRBD1 is a possible D gene (6 bases). In germline, CDR1 is SQVTM, CDR2 ANQGSEA. Between the trimmed V and J ends, which lost 4 bases and 6 bases, there was a span of 19 bases. CDR3 length: 14 amino acids. The CDR3 DNA reads TGCAGCGTTGGGGCCAGCCTACAAGGGGGCGAGCAGTACTTC. This gives the protein CSVGASLQGGEQYF.

By share of the sample, this clonotype is large (0.1 to 1%). The gene calls are TRBV12-3 or TRBV12-4 and TRBJ1-6, with TRBD1 as a possible D gene (5 bases). The CDR3 consists of 13 residues. Between the trimmed V and J ends, which lost 6 bases and 14 bases, there was a span of 17 bases. The CDR3 loop is CASSPGGVTALHF. DNA of the CDR3: TGTGCCAGCAGCCCGGGGGGGGTCACGGCCCTCCACTTT.

The chain has TRBV7-2 and TRBJ2-1, with unresolved D. The CDR3 extends over 13 amino acids. CDR1 is SGHTA and CDR2 is FQGNSA in the germline V gene. Trimming shortened V by 0 bases and J by 9 bases, and 9 bases separated the two germline ends. CDR3 nucleotide sequence: TGTGCCAGCAGCTTAGCGTGGCTGGGTGAGCAGTTCTTC. Its translation: CASSLAWLGEQFF.

The gene calls are TRBV19 and TRBJ1-1, with a tentative D call TRBD1 (6 bases). The germline V gene has CDR1 LNHDA and CDR2 SQIVND (reference sequence). Trimming cost V 7 bases and J 4 bases, with 16 bases left between them. The CDR3 is made up of 14 amino acids. CDR3 coding DNA: TGTGCCAGTATTGGCACAGGGCTTGGCACTGAAGCTTTCTTT. Translating gives CASIGTGLGTEAFF.

Judged by abundance, this clonotype is medium-sized. This sequence joins TRBV29-1 and TRBJ2-1; D might be TRBD2 (6 bases). Germline lookup yields CDR1 SQVTM and CDR2 ANQGSEA. V gave up 5 bases and J gave up 10 bases, with 12 bases separating them. The CDR3 has 11 residues. CDR3 sequence (DNA): TGCAGCGTTCGTAGCGGTATAGAGCAGTTCTTC. Its protein product is CSVRSGIEQFF.

Sample share makes this clonotype medium-sized. J is TRBJ2-1 and V is TRBV12-3 or TRBV12-4; 8 nucleotides agree with TRBD2. Trimming took 10 bases from V and 8 from J; bases not matched to a gene: 13. The CDR3 sequence is 14 residues long. CDR3 bases: TGTGCCACCGATGAGCGGGGGCTCTCCGATGAGCAGTTCTTC. It translates to CATDERGLSDEQFF.

V gene TRBV24-1 combines with J gene TRBJ1-1, with D possibly matching TRBD1 (5 bases). The CDR3 is made up of 18 amino acids. Germline assignment: CDR1 KGHDR and CDR2 SFDVKD. Trimming stripped 1 base from V and 0 bases from J, with 17 bases between. CDR3 bases: TGTGCCACCAGTGATTTTTTTAGGGGACGCGACCTGAACACTGAAGCTTTCTTT. Its translation: CATSDFFRGRDLNTEAFF.

This clonotype ranks as large. The chain employs TRBV19 and TRBJ2-7; TRBD1 agrees at 7 bases. The germline gives CDR1 LNHDA, CDR2 SQIVND (reference sequence). J lost 3 bases, V lost 3 bases, and 5 bases had no gene match. The CDR3 sequence is 14 residues long. In DNA form, the CDR3 reads TGTGCCAGTAGTATGGGGACAGAAAACTACGAGCAGTACTTC. Translation: CASSMGTENYEQYF.

This clonotype is deemed medium-sized (0.01 to 0.1%). This chain links TRBV11-2 with TRBJ2-7, with 10 bases aligning to TRBD1. The CDR3 extends over 15 amino acids. CDR1 and CDR2 from the germline V gene are SGHAT and FQNNGV. V gave up 5 bases and J gave up 6 bases; unmatched junction bases: 10. The CDR3 bases are TGTGCCAGCAGCGCCCCGGGACAGGGGTTGGGCGAGCAGTACTTC. It specifies CASSAPGQGLGEQYF. Complete variable domain (other parts from reference TRBV11-2 and TRBJ2-7): EAGVAQSPRYKIIEKRQSVAFWCNPISGHATLYWYQQILGQGPKLLIQFQNNGVVDDSQLPKDRFSAERLKGVDSTLKIQPAKLEDSAVYLCASSAPGQGLGEQYFGPGTRLTVT.

Judged by abundance, this clonotype is large (0.1 to 1%). One end of the junction is discordant with germline, which a read error may explain. The rearrangement links TRBV27 to TRBJ2-1, with D possibly matching TRBD1 (7 bases). This CDR3 region has 19 residues. The germline gives CDR1 MNHEY, CDR2 SMNVEV (reference sequence). The chain's CDR3 is CASKRRVGGGLDSYNERFF. The CDR3 DNA sequence: TGTGCCAGCAAAAGGAGGGTAGGGGGCGGCCTAGACTCCTACAATGAGCGGTTCTTC.